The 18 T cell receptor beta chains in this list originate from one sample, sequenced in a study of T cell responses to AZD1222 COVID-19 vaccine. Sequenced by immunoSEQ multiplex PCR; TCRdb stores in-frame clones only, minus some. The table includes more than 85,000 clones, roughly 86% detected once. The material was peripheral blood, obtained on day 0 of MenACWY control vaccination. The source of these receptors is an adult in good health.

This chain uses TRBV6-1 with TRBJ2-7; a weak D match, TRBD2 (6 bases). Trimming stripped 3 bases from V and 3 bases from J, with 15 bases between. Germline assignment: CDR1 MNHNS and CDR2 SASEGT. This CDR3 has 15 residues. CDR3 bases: TGTGCCAGCAGTGATCGCAAGCGGGCCAACTACGAGCAGTACTTC. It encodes CASSDRKRANYEQYF.

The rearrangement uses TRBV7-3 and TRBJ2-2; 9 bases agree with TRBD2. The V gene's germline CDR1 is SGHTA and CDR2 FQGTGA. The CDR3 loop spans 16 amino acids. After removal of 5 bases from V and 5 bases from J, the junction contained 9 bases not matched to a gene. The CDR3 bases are TGTGCCAGCAGCCTAGCCGGGACTAGCCAAACCGGGGAGCTGTTTTTT. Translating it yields CASSLAGTSQTGELFF. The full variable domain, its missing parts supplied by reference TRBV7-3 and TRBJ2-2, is GAGVSQTPSNKVTEKGKYVELRCDPISGHTALYWYRQSLGQGPEFLIYFQGTGAADDSGLPNDRFFAVRPEGSVSTLKIQRTERGDSAVYLCASSLAGTSQTGELFFGEGSRLTVL.

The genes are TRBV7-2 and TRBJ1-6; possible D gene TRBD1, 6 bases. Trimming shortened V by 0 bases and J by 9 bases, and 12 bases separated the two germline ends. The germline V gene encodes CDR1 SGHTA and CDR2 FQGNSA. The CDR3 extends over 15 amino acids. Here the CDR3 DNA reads TGTGCCAGCAGCTTAGCCGGGACCAGGGGTTCACCCCTCCACTTT. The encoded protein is CASSLAGTRGSPLHF.

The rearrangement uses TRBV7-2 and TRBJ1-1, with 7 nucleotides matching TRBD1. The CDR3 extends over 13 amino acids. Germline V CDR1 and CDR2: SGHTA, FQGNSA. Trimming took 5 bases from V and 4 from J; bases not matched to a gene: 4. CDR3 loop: CASSNRGLTEAFF. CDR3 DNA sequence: TGTGCCAGCAGCAATAGGGGGCTCACTGAAGCTTTCTTT.

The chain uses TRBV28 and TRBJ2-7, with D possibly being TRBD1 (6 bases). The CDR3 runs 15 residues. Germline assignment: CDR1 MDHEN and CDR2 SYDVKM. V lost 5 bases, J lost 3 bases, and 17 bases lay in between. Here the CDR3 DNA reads TGTGCCAGCAGTAAAGGGACAACTAAGGTCTACGAGCAGTACTTC. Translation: CASSKGTTKVYEQYF.

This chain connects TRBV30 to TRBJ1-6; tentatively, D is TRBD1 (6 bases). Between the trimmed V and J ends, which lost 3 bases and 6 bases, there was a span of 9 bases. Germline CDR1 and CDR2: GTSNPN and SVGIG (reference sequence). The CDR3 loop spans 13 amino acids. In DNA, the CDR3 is TGTGCCTGGAGGACAGGAGCTAATTCACCCCTCCACTTT. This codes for CAWRTGANSPLHF.

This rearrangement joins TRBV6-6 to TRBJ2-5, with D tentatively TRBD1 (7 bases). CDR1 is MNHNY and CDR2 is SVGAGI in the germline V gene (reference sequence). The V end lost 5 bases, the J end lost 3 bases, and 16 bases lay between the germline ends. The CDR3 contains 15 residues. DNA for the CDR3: TGTGCCAGCAGTCCTAGGGGCAGGGGGGAAGAGACCCAGTACTTC. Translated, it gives CASSPRGRGEETQYF.

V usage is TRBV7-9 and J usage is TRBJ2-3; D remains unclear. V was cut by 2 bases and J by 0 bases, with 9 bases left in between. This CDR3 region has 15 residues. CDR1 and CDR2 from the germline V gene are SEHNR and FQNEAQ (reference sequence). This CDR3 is CASSLRGTSTDTQYF. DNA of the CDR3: TGTGCCAGCAGCTTACGCGGAACTAGCACAGATACGCAGTATTTT. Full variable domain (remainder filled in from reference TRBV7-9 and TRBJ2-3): DTGVSQNPRHKITKRGQNVTFRCDPISEHNRLYWYRQTLGQGPEFLTYFQNEAQLEKSRLLSDRFSAERPKGSFSTLEIQRTEQGDSAMYLCASSLRGTSTDTQYFGPGTRLTVL.

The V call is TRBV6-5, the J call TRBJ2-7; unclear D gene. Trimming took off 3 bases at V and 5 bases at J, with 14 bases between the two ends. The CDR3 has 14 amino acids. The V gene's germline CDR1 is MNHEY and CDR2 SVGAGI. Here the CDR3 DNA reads TGTGCCAGCAGTTATCTCGACGCGTGGCACGAGCAGTACTTC. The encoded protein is CASSYLDAWHEQYF.

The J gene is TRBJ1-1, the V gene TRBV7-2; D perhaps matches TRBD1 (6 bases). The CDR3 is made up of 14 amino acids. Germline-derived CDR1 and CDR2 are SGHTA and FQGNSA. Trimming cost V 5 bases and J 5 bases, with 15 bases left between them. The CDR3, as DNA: TGTGCCAGCAGCACCGGGACACCGGGGACTGAAGCTTTCTTT. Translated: CASSTGTPGTEAFF.

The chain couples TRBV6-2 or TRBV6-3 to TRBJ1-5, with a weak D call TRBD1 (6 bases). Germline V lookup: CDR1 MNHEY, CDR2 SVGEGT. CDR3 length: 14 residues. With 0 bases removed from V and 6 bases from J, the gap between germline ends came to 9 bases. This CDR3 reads CASSYSQGSQPQHF. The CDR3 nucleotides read TGTGCCAGCAGTTACTCACAGGGAAGTCAGCCCCAGCATTTT.

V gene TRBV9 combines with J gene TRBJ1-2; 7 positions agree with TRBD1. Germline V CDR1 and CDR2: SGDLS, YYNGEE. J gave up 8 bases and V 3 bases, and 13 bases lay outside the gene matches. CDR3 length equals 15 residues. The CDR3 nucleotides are TGTGCCAGCAGCGCCTCTCCCGGGACAGTGGACGGCTACACCTTC. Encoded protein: CASSASPGTVDGYTF.

The CDR3 loop reads CASSIVASGSNEQFF. In nucleotides, the CDR3 is TGTGCCAGTAGTATCGTGGCTAGCGGGAGCAATGAGCAGTTCTTC. The rearrangement joins TRBV19 to TRBJ2-1; 10 bases map to TRBD2. This CDR3 has 15 residues. The trim removed 3 bases at V and 6 bases at J, leaving 5 bases unmatched. Germline assignment: CDR1 LNHDA and CDR2 SQIVND (reference sequence).

The DNA for the CDR3 is TGTGCCAGCAGCCAAGAGGGTCCGGGACAGTATGGCTACACCTTC. It yields the protein CASSQEGPGQYGYTF. The chain links TRBV4-2 to TRBJ1-2; 7 nucleotides match TRBD1. J gave up 5 bases and V 0 bases, and 6 bases lay outside the gene matches. CDR3 length equals 15 residues. Germline V lookup: CDR1 LGHNA, CDR2 YNFKEQ.

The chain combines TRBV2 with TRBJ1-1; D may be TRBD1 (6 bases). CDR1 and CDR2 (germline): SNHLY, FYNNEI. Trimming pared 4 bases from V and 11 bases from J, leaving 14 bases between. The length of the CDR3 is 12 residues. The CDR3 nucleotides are TGTGCCAGCAGTGGTGAGCCCGGGGGCGCTTTCTTT. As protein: CASSGEPGGAFF.

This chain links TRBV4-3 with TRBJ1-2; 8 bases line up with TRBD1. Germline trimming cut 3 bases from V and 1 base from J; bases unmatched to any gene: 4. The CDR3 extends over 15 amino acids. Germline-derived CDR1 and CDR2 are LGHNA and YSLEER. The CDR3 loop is CASSQRTGLNYGYTF. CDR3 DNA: TGCGCCAGCAGCCAGAGGACAGGGCTTAACTATGGCTACACCTTC.

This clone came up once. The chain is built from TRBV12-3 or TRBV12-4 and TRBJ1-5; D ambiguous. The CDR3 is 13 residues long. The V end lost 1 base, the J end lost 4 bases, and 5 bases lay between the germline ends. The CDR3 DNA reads TGTGCCAGCAGTTTAGGAGCTAATCAGCCCCAGCATTTT. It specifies CASSLGANQPQHF.

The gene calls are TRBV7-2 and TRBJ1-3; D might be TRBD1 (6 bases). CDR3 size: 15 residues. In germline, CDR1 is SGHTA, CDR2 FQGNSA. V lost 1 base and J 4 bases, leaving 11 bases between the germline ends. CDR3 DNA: TGTGCCAGCAGCTTAGACAGGGTCGTCGGAAACACCATATATTTT. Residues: CASSLDRVVGNTIYF.